A selection of T cell receptor beta chains follows, all from one sample in a study of shared clonotypes between healthy human individuals. Sequenced by immunoSEQ multiplex PCR; TCRdb stores in-frame clones only, minus some. The sample includes 2 million to 2.5 million clones, over 85% of them seen just once. Sample: naive CD4+ T cells from PBMCs. All receptors derive from a man between 18 and 29 years old in good health. Some clones in this sample may be carry-over from other donors' samples. Both conserved end residues are part of each CDR3. The D gene is left open where the match is weak. Only some rows state a clone size, as once, few, many or a class for expanded clones.

>.|.|TRBV11-2|TRBJ1-1
CASSHRTGVGVTEAFF
TGTGCCAGCAGTCATCGGACCGGGGTTGGGGTCACTGAAGCTTTCTTT
>once|TRBD1|TRBV5-6|TRBJ2-2
CASRGQGGTGELFF
TGTGCCAGCAGGGGACAGGGGGGCACCGGGGAGCTGTTTTTT
>.|.|TRBV10-3|TRBJ2-3
CAISDRSDTQYF
TGTGCCATCAGTGACCGGTCAGATACGCAGTATTTT
>.|TRBD2|TRBV9|TRBJ2-1
CASSVGLAGDPNEQFF
TGTGCCAGCAGCGTAGGGTTAGCGGGAGACCCCAATGAGCAGTTCTTC
>once|TRBD1|TRBV7-7|TRBJ2-5
CASSNRQGAETQYF
TGTGCCAGCAGCAATAGACAGGGGGCGGAGACCCAGTACTTC
>.|.|TRBV11-2|TRBJ2-3
CASSLGSLARWSTDTQYF
TGTGCCAGCAGCTTAGGCTCCCTCGCCCGGTGGAGCACAGATACGCAGTATTTT
>once|.|TRBV5-1|TRBJ2-7
CASSLDPPAASYEQYF
TGCGCCAGCAGCTTGGATCCTCCAGCGGCGTCCTACGAGCAGTACTTC
>.|.|TRBV5-1|TRBJ1-1
CASSLLDALNTEAFF
TGCGCCAGCAGCCTTCTGGATGCCCTGAACACTGAAGCTTTCTTT
>.|TRBD2|TRBV11-2|TRBJ2-1
CASSLSTSGRANEQFF
TGTGCCAGCAGCTTATCGACTAGCGGGAGGGCCAATGAGCAGTTCTTC
>.|.|TRBV7-9|TRBJ1-1
CASSLGAGRMNTEAFF
TGTGCCAGCAGCTTAGGGGCGGGGCGCATGAACACTGAAGCTTTCTTT
>.|.|TRBV10-2|TRBJ2-7
CASRAQTVAWGGNIVGEQYF
TGCGCCAGCAGGGCCCAAACGGTAGCCTGGGGTGGTAACATAGTGGGCGAGCAGTACTTC
>.|.|TRBV7-2|TRBJ2-2
CASRSPGSQVAGELFF
TGTGCCAGCAGATCCCCAGGGTCCCAGGTGGCCGGGGAGCTGTTTTTT
>.|.|TRBV6-5|TRBJ2-5
CASRSVLGTQYF
TGTGCCAGCAGGTCTGTCCTAGGGACCCAGTACTTC
>.|.|TRBV2|TRBJ2-4
CASSRETKNIQYF
TGTGCCAGCAGCCGGGAGACCAAAAACATTCAGTACTTC
>.|.|TRBV30|TRBJ2-5
CAWSVGPGETQYF
TGTGCCTGGAGTGTGGGACCTGGGGAGACCCAGTACTTC
>once|TRBD2|TRBV18|TRBJ2-1
CASSPGTSPEQFF
TGTGCCAGCTCCCCCGGGACTAGCCCTGAGCAGTTCTTC
>once|.|TRBV9|TRBJ2-6
CASSPRTYSGANVLTF
TGTGCCAGCAGCCCGCGGACATATTCTGGGGCCAACGTCCTGACTTTC
>.|.|TRBV18|TRBJ1-1
CASSRDRNFEAFF
TGTGCCAGCTCCCGGGACCGAAACTTTGAAGCTTTCTTT
>.|.|TRBV4-1|TRBJ2-7
CASSQNTAVKYF
TGCGCCAGCAGCCAAAACACGGCAGTCAAGTACTTC
>.|.|TRBV19|TRBJ1-1
CASSIGGGSRKRNTEAFF
TGTGCCAGTAGTATCGGAGGGGGGTCGAGAAAGCGGAACACTGAAGCTTTCTTT
>.|.|TRBV7-6|TRBJ2-2
CASSRGGTNTGELFF
TGTGCCAGCAGCCGAGGTGGAACGAACACCGGGGAGCTGTTTTTT
>.|.|TRBV2|TRBJ1-2
CASRQGLDYGYTF
TGTGCCAGCAGGCAGGGGCTCGACTATGGCTACACCTTC
>.|.|TRBV11-2|TRBJ1-4
CASSPFRSTNEKLFF
TGTGCCAGCAGCCCCTTCCGTTCAACTAATGAAAAACTGTTTTTT
>.|.|TRBV12-5|TRBJ2-1
CASGWGTGAYNEQFF
TGTGCTAGTGGTTGGGGGACGGGGGCCTACAATGAGCAGTTCTTC
>.|TRBD2|TRBV2|TRBJ2-7
CATIAGRFSYEQYF
TGTGCCACAATAGCGGGCCGATTCTCCTACGAGCAGTACTTC
>.|.|TRBV5-1|TRBJ2-7
CASSWGKVSSYEQYF
TGCGCCAGCAGCTGGGGGAAAGTCAGCTCCTACGAGCAGTACTTC
>.|.|TRBV6-6|TRBJ1-3
CASSYGYGISGNTIYF
TGTGCCAGCAGTTACGGTTACGGCATCTCTGGAAACACCATATATTTT
>.|TRBD1|TRBV30|TRBJ1-1
CAWKRDRGLTEAFF
TGTGCCTGGAAGAGGGACAGGGGCTTAACTGAAGCTTTCTTT
>.|TRBD1|TRBV28|TRBJ1-1
CGTAMNTEAFF
TGCGGGACAGCGATGAACACTGAAGCTTTCTTT
>.|.|TRBV7-2|TRBJ2-7
CASSLLGSTYEQYF
TGTGCCAGCAGCCTACTCGGCTCCACCTACGAGCAGTACTTC
>.|.|TRBV6-5|TRBJ1-5
CASTLGRDQPQHF
TGTGCCAGCACCTTGGGACGGGATCAGCCCCAGCATTTT
>.|.|TRBV10-1|TRBJ1-1
CASSPNRETTEAFF
TGCGCCAGCAGTCCGAACAGGGAGACCACTGAAGCTTTCTTT
>.|.|TRBV29-1|TRBJ2-1
CSVDSRFFSSYNEQFF
TGCAGCGTTGACTCGAGATTCTTTAGCTCCTACAATGAGCAGTTCTTC
>.|.|TRBV4-3|TRBJ1-6
CASSLMMGAVGDNSPLHF
TGCGCCAGCAGCCTGATGATGGGGGCGGTAGGGGATAATTCACCCCTCCACTTT
>once|TRBD1|TRBV11-2|TRBJ2-5
CATKGTGHLWTQYF
TGTGCCACAAAGGGGACAGGCCACCTTTGGACCCAGTACTTC
>once|TRBD2|TRBV10-3|TRBJ2-1
CATGATSSHEQFF
TGTGCCACCGGGGCGACTAGCTCCCATGAGCAGTTCTTC
>.|TRBD2|TRBV28|TRBJ2-3
CASRGAGGPGDTQYF
TGTGCCAGCCGAGGGGCGGGAGGGCCGGGAGATACGCAGTATTTT
>.|TRBD1|TRBV27|TRBJ1-3
CASSSQGVPGNTIYF
TGTGCCAGCAGTTCACAGGGGGTACCCGGAAACACCATATATTTT
>.|TRBD2|TRBV9|TRBJ2-3
CASSVRGRSTDTQYF
TGTGCCAGCAGCGTTCGCGGGAGGAGCACAGATACGCAGTATTTT
>.|TRBD1|TRBV6-6|TRBJ2-3
CASSPGQGYSDTQYF
TGTGCCAGCTCTCCGGGACAGGGATATTCAGATACGCAGTATTTT
>.|TRBD2|TRBV5-1|TRBJ2-2
CASSLMGLMNTGELFF
TGCGCCAGCAGCTTGATGGGACTAATGAACACCGGGGAGCTGTTTTTT
>.|.|TRBV7-9|TRBJ2-2
CATPPRTANTGELFF
TGTGCCACCCCACCCCGGACCGCGAACACCGGGGAGCTGTTTTTT
>.|TRBD1|TRBV28|TRBJ1-5
CASSAGTGGNQPQHF
TGTGCCAGCAGTGCCGGGACAGGGGGCAATCAGCCCCAGCATTTT
>.|.|TRBV6-1|TRBJ2-7
CATKQHWGDEQYF
TGTGCCACCAAGCAACATTGGGGGGACGAGCAGTACTTC
>.|TRBD2|TRBV6-5|TRBJ2-7
CASSYSGPGGEQYF
TGTGCCAGCAGTTACTCGGGACCGGGGGGCGAGCAGTACTTC
>few|.|TRBV7-9|TRBJ2-3
CASSTRLADTQYF
TGTGCCAGCAGCACTAGACTAGCAGATACGCAGTATTTT
>.|.|TRBV6-1|TRBJ1-4
CASTKEGPREKLFF
TGTGCCAGCACGAAGGAAGGTCCAAGGGAAAAACTGTTTTTT
>.|.|TRBV28|TRBJ1-1
CASSQTLNTEAFF
TGTGCCAGCAGCCAGACATTGAACACTGAAGCTTTCTTT
>once|TRBD2|TRBV6-5|TRBJ2-5
CATGAGGKETQYF
TGTGCCACCGGAGCGGGGGGGAAAGAGACCCAGTACTTC
>.|TRBD2|TRBV18|TRBJ2-2
CASSPGLSGSTGELFF
TGTGCCAGCTCACCGGGTCTCAGCGGGAGTACCGGGGAGCTGTTTTTT